Listed here are 18 T cell receptor beta chains from one sample, sequenced in a study of shared clonotypes between healthy human individuals (dated by TCRdb to 2018 to 2021). For the CD8 naive samples, CD45RO-negative cells were positively selected for CCR7, yielding a CD45RA+CCR7+ population from which TemRA cells were excluded. The library was produced with the immunoSEQ multiplex PCR assay. This immuneACCESS table, as held by TCRdb, lists in-frame sequences with V and J called but not all clones. Of the missing ones, under half trace to an unresolved V gene in checked studies; the others have no known cause. The sample table contains about 2 million clones; only one count was recorded for 85% to 95% of them. Together, the top ten hold roughly 1% of the sample. The sample taken for sequencing was naive CD8+ T cells sorted from blood. What the cell subset or site label conveys for this sample: CD45RA+CCR7+. These receptor sequences come from a man aged 18 to 30 in good health.

CDR3 amino acids: CASSHSGASNTGELFF. The CDR3 bases are TGTGCCAGTAGCCATTCAGGGGCCTCCAACACCGGGGAGCTGTTTTTT. The rearrangement links TRBV19 to TRBJ2-2; possibly TRBD1 for D (6 bases). This CDR3 spans 16 amino acids. Trimming took off 6 bases at V and 2 bases at J, with 16 bases between the two ends. Germline-derived CDR1 and CDR2 are LNHDA and SQIVND (reference sequence).

The chain joins TRBV5-1 to TRBJ2-5; 10 bases fit TRBD1. The CDR3 is 13 residues long. CDR1 is SGHRS, CDR2 YFSETQ, per germline. V was pared by 6 bases and J by 7 bases, with 6 bases of the junction left unmatched. The CDR3 loop is CASKMGQGWTQYF. CDR3 nucleotide sequence: TGCGCCAGCAAAATGGGACAGGGGTGGACCCAGTACTTC.

The CDR3 sequence: CASSPSGLAGEYEQYF. The CDR3 DNA reads TGCGCCAGCAGCCCGTCAGGTCTAGCGGGAGAGTACGAGCAGTACTTC. This sequence joins TRBV4-1 and TRBJ2-7; 10 nucleotides align to TRBD2. CDR1 is MGHRA and CDR2 is YSYEKL in the germline V gene. CDR3 size: 16 residues. The V gene end was trimmed by 4 bases and the J gene end by 4 bases; junction bases not matched to a gene: 10.

The chain employs TRBV7-9 and TRBJ2-7; D may correspond to TRBD1 or TRBD2 (5 bases each). Deletions cut 3 bases from V and 4 bases from J, with 13 bases between. Germline values: CDR1 SEHNR, CDR2 FQNEAQ (reference sequence). The CDR3 consists of 14 residues. CDR3 amino acids: CASSFTGRTYEQYF. DNA for the CDR3: TGTGCCAGCAGCTTTACGGGGCGTACTTACGAGCAGTACTTC. Using reference TRBV7-9 and TRBJ2-7 for the parts outside the CDR3, the full variable domain is DTGVSQNPRHKITKRGQNVTFRCDPISEHNRLYWYRQTLGQGPEFLTYFQNEAQLEKSRLLSDRFSAERPKGSFSTLEIQRTEQGDSAMYLCASSFTGRTYEQYFGPGTRLTVT.

This chain joins TRBV4-3 and TRBJ1-4, with 7 bases lining up with TRBD1. V shed 6 bases and J 5 bases; nucleotides not matched to a gene: 12. Germline lookup yields CDR1 LGHNA and CDR2 YSLEER. The CDR3 contains 16 residues. CDR3 protein: CASSNLPGTENEKLFF. DNA of the CDR3: TGCGCCAGCAGTAATTTACCCGGGACAGAGAATGAAAAACTGTTTTTT.

The rearrangement uses TRBV5-4 and TRBJ2-3, with D possibly matching TRBD2 (6 bases). The V and J ends lost 4 bases and 0 bases respectively, with 15 bases between them. The germline gives CDR1 SGHNT, CDR2 YYREEE (reference sequence). CDR3 length: 16 residues. The CDR3 DNA reads as TGTGCCAGCAGCCCGGGACTTTCCACAAGCACAGATACGCAGTATTTT. Its protein product is CASSPGLSTSTDTQYF.

This chain links TRBV2 with TRBJ2-2; 9 nucleotides line up with TRBD1. This CDR3 has 18 amino acids. V was pared by 6 bases and J by 2 bases, with 13 bases of the junction left unmatched. Germline V gives CDR1 SNHLY, CDR2 FYNNEI. CDR3 loop: CASRGPPGTGFNTGELFF. The CDR3 nucleotides read TGTGCCAGCAGAGGACCCCCTGGGACAGGGTTTAACACCGGGGAGCTGTTTTTT.

This chain connects TRBV7-9 to TRBJ2-3; D is ambiguous. The CDR3 has 15 residues. The germline V and J ends were trimmed by 1 base and 1 base, with 9 bases remaining between them. The germline V gene encodes CDR1 SEHNR and CDR2 FQNEAQ (reference sequence). The CDR3 DNA sequence: TGTGCCAGCAGCTTAGGCAGTCAGGGCACAGATACGCAGTATTTT. Its translation is CASSLGSQGTDTQYF.

The chain is built from TRBV7-9 and TRBJ2-3; D gene unclear. The CDR3 length is 15 residues. Per germline, CDR1 SEHNR and CDR2 FQNEAQ (reference sequence). The ends were cut back, 0 bases at V and 2 bases at J, with 9 bases in the middle. This CDR3 is CASSLAEPLTDTQYF. The CDR3 DNA reads TGTGCCAGCAGCTTAGCCGAACCCCTCACAGATACGCAGTATTTT.

V is TRBV2 and J is TRBJ2-1; D remains unclear. The V gene's germline CDR1 is SNHLY and CDR2 FYNNEI. V lost 0 bases and J 0 bases, leaving 9 bases between the germline ends. This CDR3 comprises 16 residues. The CDR3 region is CASSEAAGSSYNEQFF. DNA for the CDR3: TGTGCCAGCAGTGAAGCTGCCGGCTCCTCCTACAATGAGCAGTTCTTC.

The J gene is TRBJ1-3, the V gene TRBV6-1; D is possibly TRBD1 (5 bases). CDR1 MNHNS and CDR2 SASEGT come from the germline V gene. Trimming stripped 2 bases from V and 2 bases from J, with 13 bases between. The CDR3 spans 16 residues. The CDR3 sequence: CASSEYKGSPGNTIYF. Written as DNA, the CDR3 is TGTGCCAGCAGTGAATATAAGGGGTCCCCTGGAAACACCATATATTTT.

This chain joins TRBV5-1 and TRBJ2-3, with D perhaps given as TRBD1 or TRBD2 (5 bases each). V was cut by 4 bases and J by 2 bases, with 20 bases left in between. CDR3 length equals 17 residues. Germline-derived CDR1 and CDR2 are SGHRS and YFSETQ. The CDR3 DNA sequence: TGCGCCAGCAGCCCGATATTCGGGGCCGAACACACAGATACGCAGTATTTT. Translating it yields CASSPIFGAEHTDTQYF. The full variable domain, completed using reference TRBV5-1 and TRBJ2-3, is KAGVTQTPRYLIKTRGQQVTLSCSPISGHRSVSWYQQTPGQGLQFLFEYFSETQRNKGNFPGRFSGRQFSNSRSEMNVSTLELGDSALYLCASSPIFGAEHTDTQYFGPGTRLTVL.

This chain uses TRBV29-1 with TRBJ2-7; TRBD1 agrees at 9 bases. Germline V gene data show CDR1 as SQVTM and CDR2 as ANQGSEA. This CDR3 region has 15 residues. The J segment lost 1 base and the V segment lost 7 bases, leaving 11 bases of the junction unmatched. The CDR3, as DNA: TGCAGCGCCACCCCGGAGGACAGGGGATCCTACGAGCAGTACTTC. This codes for CSATPEDRGSYEQYF.

V usage is TRBV30 and J usage is TRBJ2-1, with 12 nucleotides matching TRBD2. The J segment lost 6 bases and the V segment lost 4 bases, leaving 16 bases of the junction unmatched. This CDR3 is 18 amino acids long. Germline V lookup: CDR1 GTSNPN, CDR2 SVGIG (reference sequence). CDR3 amino acids: CAWIDIGASGRGGNEQFF. The CDR3 DNA follows: TGTGCCTGGATCGATATTGGGGCTAGCGGGAGGGGAGGCAATGAGCAGTTCTTC.

The chain uses TRBV9 and TRBJ1-1, with TRBD1 as a possible D gene (6 bases). Deletions cut 4 bases from V and 5 bases from J, with 15 bases between. CDR1 is SGDLS, CDR2 YYNGEE, per germline. The CDR3 runs 14 residues. CDR3 coding DNA: TGTGCCAGCAGCCCCGGGGGCTCGGAGACTGAAGCTTTCTTT. Amino acid sequence: CASSPGGSETEAFF.

This chain uses TRBV19 with TRBJ1-5; D ambiguous. The CDR3 has 15 residues. The ends were cut back, 0 bases at V and 0 bases at J, with 6 bases in the middle. From germline, CDR1 is LNHDA and CDR2 SQIVND (reference sequence). In DNA form, the CDR3 reads TGTGCCAGTAGTATAGAAATGGTTAGCAATCAGCCCCAGCATTTT. Amino acid sequence: CASSIEMVSNQPQHF.

The chain recombines TRBV7-2 with TRBJ1-1; no clear D. The germline V and J ends were trimmed by 6 bases and 2 bases, with 13 bases remaining between them. This CDR3 has 14 residues. The germline gives CDR1 SGHTA, CDR2 FQGNSA. This chain's CDR3 is CASSYMAFNTEAFF. The CDR3 DNA sequence: TGTGCCAGCAGTTACATGGCTTTTAACACTGAAGCTTTCTTT.

The V and J genes are TRBV4-3 and TRBJ2-2; TRBD2 matches 7 bases. The CDR3 runs to 21 residues. Germline V CDR1 and CDR2: LGHNA, YSLEER. J was trimmed by 4 bases and V by 2 bases; bases with no gene match: 22. The CDR3 DNA reads as TGCGCCAGCAGCCAAATTCGGGGGGACTACCTTCTTGTCGGGAGCACCGGGGAGCTGTTTTTT. Translation: CASSQIRGDYLLVGSTGELFF.